The 31 T cell receptor beta chains given below trace back to one sample, sequenced in a study of T cell responses to AZD1222 COVID-19 vaccine. The protocol was immunoSEQ multiplex PCR, while the TCRdb copy is restricted to in-frame clones and leaves out a portion. Here the sample spans 160,000 or so clones, 87% being singletons. The material was peripheral blood, obtained 28 days after the second AZD1222 dose. The receptors stem from an adult who received the AZD1222 COVID-19 vaccine.

The CDR3 DNA is TGTGCCAGCAGCTTAGGAATAGATACGCAGTATTTT. Translation gives CASSLGIDTQYF. The chain carries TRBV7-8 and TRBJ2-3; D unresolved. The CDR3 loop spans 12 amino acids. Trimming shortened V by 1 base and J by 5 bases, and 4 bases separated the two germline ends. CDR1 and CDR2 (germline): SGHVS, FQNEAQ.

The J gene is TRBJ2-5, the V gene TRBV11-1, with 7 bases aligning to TRBD1. Germline assignment: CDR1 SGHAT and CDR2 FQDESV (reference sequence). Trimming removed 5 bases from V and 3 bases from J; junction bases left unmatched: 6. The CDR3 runs 14 residues. DNA of the CDR3: TGTGCCAGCAGCCCCAGGGGGAGCGAAGAGACCCAGTACTTC. Its protein product is CASSPRGSEETQYF.

This clone was seen only once. The chain combines TRBV28 with TRBJ2-4; tentatively, D is TRBD2 (6 bases). V lost 5 bases and J 6 bases, leaving 14 bases between the germline ends. Germline lookup yields CDR1 MDHEN and CDR2 SYDVKM. The CDR3 is 14 amino acids. CDR3 in amino acids: CASSLTSQSNIQYF. The CDR3 DNA follows: TGTGCCAGCAGTCTGACTAGTCAATCAAACATTCAGTACTTC.

The rearrangement joins TRBV29-1 to TRBJ2-7; 8 bases are shared with TRBD1. The CDR3 loop spans 14 amino acids. Trimming at V came to 7 bases and at J to 0 bases, leaving 8 bases not matched to a gene. Germline V gene lookup returns CDR1 SQVTM and CDR2 ANQGSEA. DNA of the CDR3: TGCAGCGGCGGTACAGGGGGAAACTCCTACGAGCAGTACTTC. Its protein product is CSGGTGGNSYEQYF.

CDR3 residues: CAIRQDMNTGELFF. The CDR3, as DNA: TGTGCCATTAGACAGGATATGAACACCGGGGAGCTGTTTTTT. J is TRBJ2-2 and V is TRBV10-3, with TRBD1 as a possible D gene (6 bases). Deletions cut 9 bases from V and 1 base from J, with 12 bases between. Looked up from germline, CDR1 is ENHRY and CDR2 is SYGVKD. This CDR3 has 14 amino acids.

The chain joins TRBV30 to TRBJ1-1; TRBD1 is a possible D gene (6 bases). Trimming removed 3 bases at V and 3 bases at J, with 8 bases between. The CDR3 is made up of 12 amino acids. Germline V gene data show CDR1 as GTSNPN and CDR2 as SVGIG (reference sequence). The CDR3 region is CAWRQGDTEAFF. The CDR3 DNA reads as TGTGCCTGGAGACAGGGAGACACTGAAGCTTTCTTT.

The genes are TRBV9 and TRBJ2-1, with 12 bases matching TRBD2. This CDR3 has 16 residues. The J segment lost 7 bases and the V segment lost 5 bases, leaving 10 bases of the junction unmatched. The germline V gene encodes CDR1 SGDLS and CDR2 YYNGEE. Here the CDR3 reads CASRELAGGPLNEQFF. In DNA form, the CDR3 reads TGTGCCAGCAGGGAACTAGCGGGAGGCCCCCTGAATGAGCAGTTCTTC.

The chain combines TRBV3-1 (or the pseudogene TRBV3-2) with TRBJ2-7, with no clear D. Germline CDR1 reads LGHDT; CDR2 reads YNNKEL (reference sequence). The ends were cut back, 0 bases at V and 0 bases at J, with 12 bases in the middle. The CDR3 is 16 residues long. CDR3 loop: CASSQDWAVPSYEQYF. The CDR3 nucleotides are TGTGCCAGCAGCCAAGACTGGGCGGTCCCCTCCTACGAGCAGTACTTC.

This clone was seen just once. The genes are TRBV28 and TRBJ1-2; 12 bases are shared with TRBD1. The CDR3 totals 18 residues. J lost 1 base, V lost 6 bases, and 12 bases had no gene match. CDR1 and CDR2 from the germline V gene are MDHEN and SYDVKM. For the CDR3, the DNA is TGTGCCAGCAGAGGGACAGGGGGCGCAGGGGGTGTTAACTATGGCTACACCTTC. Protein product: CASRGTGGAGGVNYGYTF.

The CDR3 sequence is CASSLGQGAYNEQFF. DNA for the CDR3: TGTGCCAGCAGCCTAGGACAGGGGGCCTACAATGAGCAGTTCTTC. This chain links TRBV11-2 with TRBJ2-1; 10 nucleotides align to TRBD1. J lost 2 bases, V lost 5 bases, and 3 bases had no gene match. CDR1 SGHAT and CDR2 FQNNGV come from the germline V gene. The CDR3 has 15 residues.

The genes are TRBV29-1 and TRBJ1-4; tentative D call: TRBD1 (5 bases). Trimming shortened V by 7 bases and J by 3 bases, and 9 bases separated the two germline ends. The CDR3 sequence is 12 residues long. Germline V CDR1 and CDR2: SQVTM, ANQGSEA. Here the CDR3 reads CSGGRANEKLFF. CDR3 nucleotides: TGCAGCGGGGGCAGAGCTAATGAAAAACTGTTTTTT.

V and J are TRBV28 and TRBJ2-7; perhaps TRBD1 as D (6 bases). The germline gives CDR1 MDHEN, CDR2 SYDVKM. V lost 5 bases and J 2 bases, leaving 13 bases between the germline ends. The CDR3 spans 14 residues. The chain's CDR3 is CASSRPGQAYEQYF. The CDR3 DNA sequence: TGTGCCAGCAGTCGCCCGGGACAAGCCTACGAGCAGTACTTC.

This chain connects TRBV18 to TRBJ1-4; weak D call: TRBD1 (5 bases). Germline values: CDR1 KGHSH, CDR2 LQKENI. This CDR3 comprises 15 residues. Trimming shortened V by 0 bases and J by 6 bases, and 11 bases separated the two germline ends. DNA of the CDR3: TGTGCCAGCTCACCACCGGACCGGGGGGATGAAAAACTGTTTTTT. Encoded protein: CASSPPDRGDEKLFF.

This sequence joins TRBV9 and TRBJ1-3, with D possibly being TRBD1 (6 bases). The V end was cut by 4 bases, the J end by 0 bases, with 14 bases between. The CDR3 has 16 amino acids. From germline, CDR1 is SGDLS and CDR2 YYNGEE. The CDR3 bases are TGTGCCAGCAGCCTATCTCAGGGGCCCTCTGGAAACACCATATATTTT. It yields the protein CASSLSQGPSGNTIYF.

CDR3 in DNA: TGTGCCAGTAGTGCCCGGGGGACTGACACTGAAGCTTTCTTT. Encoded protein: CASSARGTDTEAFF. The gene calls are TRBV19 and TRBJ1-1; D is possibly TRBD1 (5 bases). Germline-derived CDR1 and CDR2 are LNHDA and SQIVND (reference sequence). The V end was cut by 5 bases, the J end by 3 bases, with 13 bases between. The CDR3 contains 14 residues. The full variable domain, completed using reference TRBV19 and TRBJ1-1, is DGGITQSPKYLFRKEGQNVTLSCEQNLNHDAMYWYRQDPGQGLRLIYYSQIVNDFQKGDIAEGYSVSREKKESFPLTVTSAQKNPTAFYLCASSARGTDTEAFFGQGTRLTVV.

Written as DNA, the CDR3 is TGTGCCTGGAGTTCCGTCGGGGAGCTGTTTTTT. Its translation is CAWSSVGELFF. The chain is built from TRBV30 and TRBJ2-2; D is unclear. V lost 2 bases to trimming and J lost 7 bases, with 5 bases between them. The CDR3 has 11 amino acids. The germline V gene has CDR1 GTSNPN and CDR2 SVGIG (reference sequence).

The V call is TRBV5-1, the J call TRBJ1-4, with a tentative D call TRBD1 (6 bases). The CDR3 loop spans 15 amino acids. V shed 7 bases and J shed 3 bases, with 16 bases lying between them. Per the germline V gene, CDR1 is SGHRS and CDR2 is YFSETQ. The CDR3 spells CASAPGHSPNEKLFF. DNA for the CDR3: TGCGCCAGCGCCCCGGGACACAGTCCTAATGAAAAACTGTTTTTT.

The chain links TRBV15 to TRBJ1-2, with D hard to call. Trimming stripped 5 bases from V and 6 bases from J, with 16 bases between. The CDR3 has 14 amino acids. In germline, CDR1 is LNHNV, CDR2 YYDKDF (reference sequence). CDR3 bases: TGTGCCACCAGCGCGGGGAGAGTAGAACATGGCTACACCTTC. Its translation is CATSAGRVEHGYTF. The full variable domain, its missing parts supplied by reference TRBV15 and TRBJ1-2, is DAMVIQNPRYQVTQFGKPVTLSCSQTLNHNVMYWYQQKSSQAPKLLFHYYDKDFNNEADTPDNFQSRRPNTSFCFLDIRSPGLGDTAMYLCATSAGRVEHGYTFGSGTRLTVV.

The chain joins TRBV11-1 to TRBJ2-7, with D possibly being TRBD1 or TRBD2 (5 bases each). The CDR3 is made up of 14 amino acids. The germline CDR1 and CDR2 sequences are SGHAT and FQDESV (reference sequence). The V end lost 1 base, the J end lost 6 bases, and 13 bases lay between the germline ends. The CDR3 DNA reads TGTGCCAGCAGCTTAGTCCGAGGGGTTGGCGAGCAGTACTTC. This encodes CASSLVRGVGEQYF.

J is TRBJ2-1 and V is TRBV19; D might be TRBD2 (6 bases). V lost 2 bases, J lost 4 bases, and 15 bases lay in between. The CDR3 loop spans 16 amino acids. Germline V gene data show CDR1 as LNHDA and CDR2 as SQIVND (reference sequence). CDR3 amino acids: CASSIWGSGQYNEQFF. As DNA, the CDR3 is TGTGCCAGTAGTATATGGGGTAGCGGACAATACAATGAGCAGTTCTTC.

The gene calls are TRBV27 and TRBJ1-1; D ambiguous. V gave up 7 bases and J gave up 5 bases, with 20 bases separating them. CDR1 and CDR2 (germline): MNHEY, SMNVEV (reference sequence). This CDR3 has 15 amino acids. The CDR3 DNA is TGTGCCAGCAAGATCGATTCTTTGGTTCAAACTGAAGCTTTCTTT. Its protein product is CASKIDSLVQTEAFF.

This chain links TRBV6-5 with TRBJ2-5; 9 bases line up with TRBD1. V lost 5 bases, J lost 4 bases, and 2 bases stayed unmatched. Germline V gene sequence: CDR1 MNHEY, CDR2 SVGAGI. CDR3 length equals 13 residues. CDR3 sequence: CASSRQGVETQYF. In DNA, the CDR3 is TGTGCCAGCAGTCGACAGGGGGTAGAGACCCAGTACTTC.

This clone occurred a few times. The CDR3 DNA sequence: TGCGCCAGCAGCTTCCAGGGACGCAATGAGCAGTTCTTC. Residues: CASSFQGRNEQFF. This chain joins TRBV5-1 and TRBJ2-1, with D perhaps TRBD1 or TRBD2 (5 bases each). V was shortened by 2 bases and J by 6 bases, with 9 bases between the two germline ends. This CDR3 has 13 amino acids. The germline CDR1 and CDR2 sequences are SGHRS and YFSETQ.

CDR3 in DNA: TGTGCCAGCAGTACGACTAATTCACCCCTCCACTTT. Its protein product is CASSTTNSPLHF. The V gene is TRBV28, the J gene TRBJ1-6; no clear D. Germline V lookup: CDR1 MDHEN, CDR2 SYDVKM. The CDR3 extends over 12 amino acids. The V end was cut by 5 bases, the J end by 6 bases, with 5 bases between.

The rearrangement uses TRBV19 and TRBJ2-5; D uncertain. The germline V and J ends were trimmed by 5 bases and 2 bases, with 18 bases remaining between them. The CDR3 spans 16 residues. Germline loops: CDR1 LNHDA, CDR2 SQIVND (reference sequence). CDR3 in amino acids: CASSPQLYGTQETQYF. The CDR3 bases are TGTGCCAGTAGTCCCCAATTGTACGGCACACAAGAGACCCAGTACTTC.

The chain combines TRBV19 with TRBJ2-2; no clear D. The CDR3 runs to 15 residues. Germline CDR1 reads LNHDA; CDR2 reads SQIVND (reference sequence). V was shortened by 8 bases and J by 4 bases, with 17 bases between the two germline ends. The CDR3 here is CASSGRAFGTGELFF. CDR3 in DNA: TGTGCCAGTTCGGGTAGGGCCTTCGGCACCGGGGAGCTGTTTTTT. Complete variable domain (other parts from reference TRBV19 and TRBJ2-2): DGGITQSPKYLFRKEGQNVTLSCEQNLNHDAMYWYRQDPGQGLRLIYYSQIVNDFQKGDIAEGYSVSREKKESFPLTVTSAQKNPTAFYLCASSGRAFGTGELFFGEGSRLTVL.

V is TRBV28 and J is TRBJ2-7; possible D gene TRBD1, 6 bases. The CDR3 is made up of 14 amino acids. Germline-derived CDR1 and CDR2 are MDHEN and SYDVKM. Trimming took 3 bases from V and 2 from J, leaving 11 bases between them. CDR3 region: CASSFVDRTYEQYF. DNA for the CDR3: TGTGCCAGCAGTTTCGTGGACAGAACCTACGAGCAGTACTTC.

This clone was detected once. This chain connects TRBV7-2 to TRBJ2-5; 7 nucleotides agree with TRBD2. With V trimmed by 5 bases and J by 5 bases, 14 bases remained unmatched. Germline V gene sequence: CDR1 SGHTA, CDR2 FQGNSA. This CDR3 is built from 16 residues. As DNA, the CDR3 is TGTGCCAGCAGCCCAGACCTTAGCGGGCCCTGGGAGACCCAGTACTTC. This translates into CASSPDLSGPWETQYF.

V and J are TRBV6-5 and TRBJ1-2; 8 nucleotides align to TRBD1. Trimming removed 7 bases from V and 8 bases from J; junction bases left unmatched: 12. The CDR3 consists of 14 residues. In germline, CDR1 is MNHEY, CDR2 SVGAGI. CDR3 coding DNA: TGTGCCAGCAACGCTAGAGCCACAGGGGGGGGCTACACCTTC. It yields the protein CASNARATGGGYTF.

The chain is built from TRBV10-2 and TRBJ2-5; D ambiguous. The CDR3 length is 11 residues. Looked up from germline, CDR1 is WSHSY and CDR2 is SAAADI. Trimming cost V 4 bases and J 7 bases, with 7 bases left between them. DNA for the CDR3: TGCGCCAGCAGTGTTTCCGGGACCCAGTACTTC. It encodes CASSVSGTQYF.

The chain couples TRBV25-1 to TRBJ2-3, with D possibly matching TRBD2 (6 bases). Trimming took off 2 bases at V and 0 bases at J, with 12 bases between the two ends. The germline CDR1 and CDR2 sequences are MGHDK and SYGVNS. The CDR3 spans 16 residues. The CDR3 region is CASSEGQRASTDTQYF. The CDR3 DNA reads TGTGCCAGCAGTGAAGGGCAGCGGGCTAGCACAGATACGCAGTATTTT. The full variable domain, with the rest looked up from reference TRBV25-1 and TRBJ2-3, is EADIYQTPRYLVIGTGKKITLECSQTMGHDKMYWYQQDPGMELHLIHYSYGVNSTEKGDLSSESTVSRIRTEHFPLTLESARPSHTSQYLCASSEGQRASTDTQYFGPGTRLTVL.